This T cell receptor beta chain was sequenced in a study of regulatory dendritic cells for organ transplantation. The CDR3 is 15 amino acids. V was shortened by 6 bases and J by 0 bases, with 12 bases between the two germline ends. Per germline, CDR1 MNHNY and CDR2 SVGAGI (reference sequence). Naive CD45RA+ and memory CD45RO+ CD4+ or CD8+ T cells were FACS-sorted. Repertoires were generated with immunoSEQ multiplex PCR, while TCRdb's copy carries only in-frame clones and drops some. Of under 40,000 clones listed, under 95% were seen once; the top ten hold over 0.09%. This TCR derives from a human donor in good health. The chain has TRBV6-6 and TRBJ2-1, with a possible D match to TRBD1 (5 bases). The sample was naive CD8+ T cells from blood. As for subset: CD45RA+ naive T cells. CDR3 protein: CASSSGQASYNEQFF. CDR3 bases: TGTGCCAGCAGCTCCGGACAAGCCTCCTACAATGAGCAGTTCTTC.